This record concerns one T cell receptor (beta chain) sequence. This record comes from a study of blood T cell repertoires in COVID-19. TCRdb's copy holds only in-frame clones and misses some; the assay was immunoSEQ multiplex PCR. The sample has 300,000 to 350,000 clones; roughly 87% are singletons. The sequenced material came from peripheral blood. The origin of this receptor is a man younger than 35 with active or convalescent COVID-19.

The CDR3 region has the DNA TGTGCCAGCAGTACCCCAGAAGTGGGGCGAGTGGGGTACATTCAGTACTTC. Its protein is CASSTPEVGRVGYIQYF. The genes are TRBV6-4 and TRBJ2-4, with a possible D match to TRBD1 (5 bases). Germline loops: CDR1 MRHNA, CDR2 SNTAGT. V dropped 5 bases and J dropped 8 bases, with 25 bases sitting between them. The CDR3 extends over 17 amino acids.